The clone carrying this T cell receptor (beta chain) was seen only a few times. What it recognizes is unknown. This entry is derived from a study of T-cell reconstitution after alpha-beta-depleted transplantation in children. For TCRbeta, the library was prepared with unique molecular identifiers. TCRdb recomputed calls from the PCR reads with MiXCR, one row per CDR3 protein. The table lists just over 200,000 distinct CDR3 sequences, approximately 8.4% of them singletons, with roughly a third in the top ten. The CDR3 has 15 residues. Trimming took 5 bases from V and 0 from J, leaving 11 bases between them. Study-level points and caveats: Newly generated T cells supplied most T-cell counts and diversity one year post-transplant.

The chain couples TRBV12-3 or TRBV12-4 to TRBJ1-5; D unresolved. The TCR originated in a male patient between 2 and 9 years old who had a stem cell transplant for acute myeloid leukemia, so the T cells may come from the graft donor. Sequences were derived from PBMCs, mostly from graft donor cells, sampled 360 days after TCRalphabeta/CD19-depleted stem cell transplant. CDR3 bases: TGTGCCAGCAGTCCCGGTCCCTATAGCAATCAGCCCCAGCATTTT. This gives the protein CASSPGPYSNQPQHF.